This T cell receptor (beta chain) originates from a study of T cells in Graves' hyperthyroidism and ophthalmopathy. Whole-study findings and limits: Clonotypes that were expanded in thyroid above 0.001 mostly appeared in blood too.

Turning to this clonotype: Its antigen is undetermined.

From germline, CDR1 is SGHTA and CDR2 FQGNSA. This CDR3 is 13 amino acids long. V lost 4 bases, J lost 11 bases, and 12 bases lay in between. Amplified TCR beta CDR3 regions came from RNA transcripts. Using the HTBI primer set, a first-round RT-PCR was run on the TCR CDR3. Each CDR3 protein gets one entry after TCRdb re-called the multiplex PCR reads with MiXCR. The sample includes under 800,000 distinct CDR3 sequences, around 13% of them seen just once. Disease duration under 2 months; hyperthyroidism patients were aged 18 to 65. The sequenced sample consisted of blood. The chain uses TRBV7-2 and TRBJ1-6; maybe TRBD1 (5 bases). The receptor's source is a woman between 18 and 30 years old with Graves' hyperthyroidism. CDR3 in DNA: TGTGCCAGCAGCTCGGAGACAGACACACCCCTCCACTTT. This codes for CASSSETDTPLHF. The whole variable domain, filled in from reference TRBV7-2 and TRBJ1-6, reads GAGVSQSPSNKVTEKGKDVELRCDPISGHTALYWYRQSLGQGLEFLIYFQGNSAPDKSGLPSDRFSAERTGGSVSTLTIQRTQQEDSAVYLCASSSETDTPLHFGNGTRLTVT.